This entry concerns a single T cell receptor (beta chain). What it binds is not known. The assay was immunoSEQ multiplex PCR, and TCRdb's table has in-frame clones only and misses some. The data contain approximately 1,500 clones, roughly 88% of them singletons. This sample stems from a study of T cells and Merkel cell carcinoma outcomes. Germline V gene data show CDR1 as MNHEY and CDR2 as SMNVEV (reference sequence). CDR3 length equals 16 residues. Trimming cost V 4 bases and J 6 bases; bases outside gene matches: 10. Study outcomes and limitations: In Merkel cell carcinoma, repertoire and T-cell density reportedly predicted outcomes.

The genes are TRBV27 and TRBJ2-2; 8 bases map to TRBD1. This clonotype was obtained from a human donor with Merkel cell carcinoma. Sequencing used tumor tissue from Merkel cell carcinoma. The DNA for the CDR3 is TGTGCCAGCAGTTACGGGCCAGGGGGCGCCTCCGGGGAGCTGTTTTTT. As protein: CASSYGPGGASGELFF.